Presented here are 10 T cell receptor beta chains from one specimen sequenced in a study of OX40 agonist ivuxolimab in advanced cancers. Library preparation was by the immunoSEQ multiplex PCR assay. TCRdb re-hosts the immuneACCESS table, in-frame sequences only. Its copies lack some clones; in the studies checked, an unresolved V gene accounts for under half of them, and the cause for the rest is not known. The sample table lists approximately 70,000 clones, 80% to 90% of them with a count of one. Approximately 1% of the sample is in the top ten clones. The sequences come from CD4+ or CD8+ T cells sorted from blood, collected in a trial of the OX40 agonist ivuxolimab. The receptors shown here come from an adult with an advanced solid tumor such as melanoma, head and neck, liver or kidney cancer.

V gene TRBV5-1 combines with J gene TRBJ2-5; D is ambiguous. Looked up from germline, CDR1 is SGHRS and CDR2 is YFSETQ. Trimming pared 0 bases from V and 2 bases from J, leaving 14 bases between. This CDR3 comprises 16 residues. CDR3 in amino acids: CASSLGSVGPQETQYF. The CDR3, as DNA: TGCGCCAGCAGCTTGGGAAGCGTTGGGCCGCAAGAGACCCAGTACTTC. Variable domain in full (rest from reference TRBV5-1 and TRBJ2-5): KAGVTQTPRYLIKTRGQQVTLSCSPISGHRSVSWYQQTPGQGLQFLFEYFSETQRNKGNFPGRFSGRQFSNSRSEMNVSTLELGDSALYLCASSLGSVGPQETQYFGPGTRLLVL.

This chain links TRBV18 with TRBJ2-3; 7 bases align to TRBD1. The CDR3 runs 15 residues. V lost 6 bases and J lost 3; bases outside the gene matches: 9. The germline CDR1 and CDR2 sequences are KGHSH and LQKENI. CDR3 residues: CASSPPTGITDTQYF. CDR3 DNA sequence: TGTGCCAGCTCTCCTCCGACAGGGATAACAGATACGCAGTATTTT.

This chain uses TRBV4-1 with TRBJ2-3; TRBD2 agrees at 11 bases. The CDR3 has 15 residues. V shed 7 bases, J shed 0 bases, and the junction held 3 bases outside the gene matches. Germline V gene data show CDR1 as MGHRA and CDR2 as YSYEKL. This chain's CDR3 is CASTLAGGSTDTQYF. As DNA, the CDR3 is TGCGCCAGCACCCTAGCGGGGGGTAGCACAGATACGCAGTATTTT.

The J gene is TRBJ2-3, the V gene TRBV6-6; tentatively, D is TRBD2 (6 bases). This CDR3 has 15 amino acids. Trimming cost V 5 bases and J 4 bases, with 16 bases left between them. The germline V gene has CDR1 MNHNY and CDR2 SVGAGI (reference sequence). CDR3 DNA sequence: TGTGCCAGCAGTCCCGGGACTCTCGAGGCAGATACGCAGTATTTT. It is translated as CASSPGTLEADTQYF.

This chain uses TRBV15 with TRBJ2-5; no reliable D call. CDR1 and CDR2 (germline): LNHNV, YYDKDF (reference sequence). Trimming took 3 bases from V and 1 from J, leaving 3 bases between them. The CDR3 sequence is 12 residues long. The CDR3 is CATSRAQETQYF. As DNA, the CDR3 is TGTGCCACCAGCAGGGCCCAAGAGACCCAGTACTTC.

This clone was picked up one time. The chain combines TRBV5-1 with TRBJ1-3, with 8 nucleotides matching TRBD1. The CDR3 consists of 14 residues. CDR1 is SGHRS, CDR2 YFSETQ, per germline. Trimming removed 4 bases from V and 4 bases from J; junction bases left unmatched: 4. The CDR3 sequence is CASSQGAQGNTIYF. CDR3 in DNA: TGCGCCAGCAGCCAGGGGGCGCAAGGAAACACCATATATTTT.

The V call is TRBV25-1, the J call TRBJ1-4; D unclear. V was shortened by 11 bases and J by 7 bases, with 14 bases between the two germline ends. The CDR3 is 12 amino acids. Germline assignment: CDR1 MGHDK and CDR2 SYGVNS. The CDR3 DNA follows: TGTGCCGCCCGAGGTATTAGTGAAAAACTGTTTTTT. Encoded protein: CAARGISEKLFF.

The chain employs TRBV7-8 and TRBJ1-6, with 8 bases lining up with TRBD1. This CDR3 is 15 amino acids long. From germline, CDR1 is SGHVS and CDR2 FQNEAQ. The V and J ends lost 4 bases and 8 bases, in that order; junction bases with no gene match: 7. CDR3 sequence reads: CASSSGTGEHSPLHF. Here the CDR3 DNA reads TGTGCCAGCAGCTCGGGGACAGGTGAACATTCACCCCTCCACTTT. The whole variable domain, filled in from reference TRBV7-8 and TRBJ1-6, reads GAGVSQSPRYKVAKRGQDVALRCDPISGHVSLFWYQQALGQGPEFLTYFQNEAQLDKSGLPSDRFFAERPEGSVSTLKIQRTQQEDSAVYLCASSSGTGEHSPLHFGNGTRLTVT.

The rearrangement uses TRBV29-1 and TRBJ1-6; D call uncertain. Trimming removed 4 bases from V and 7 bases from J, with 11 bases in between. The CDR3 has 13 residues. Germline V gene sequence: CDR1 SQVTM, CDR2 ANQGSEA. In DNA form, the CDR3 reads TGCAGCGTTGGTAACAGCGCAAATTCACCCCTCCACTTT. The encoded protein is CSVGNSANSPLHF.

The V and J genes are TRBV19 and TRBJ1-5; 8 positions agree with TRBD1. The germline gives CDR1 LNHDA, CDR2 SQIVND (reference sequence). CDR3 length: 16 amino acids. V dropped 5 bases and J dropped 3; count of bases not matched to a gene: 9. The CDR3 is CASSVLTGALNQPQHF. The CDR3 DNA sequence: TGTGCCAGTAGTGTTCTGACAGGGGCCCTCAATCAGCCCCAGCATTTT.